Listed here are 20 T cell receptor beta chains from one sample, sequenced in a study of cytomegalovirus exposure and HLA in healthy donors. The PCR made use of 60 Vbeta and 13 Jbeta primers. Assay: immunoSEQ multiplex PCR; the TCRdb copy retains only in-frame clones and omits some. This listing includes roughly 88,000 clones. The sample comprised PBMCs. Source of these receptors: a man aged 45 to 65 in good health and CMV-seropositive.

The CDR3 DNA reads TGTGCCAGCAGCGTCCGGGAACTTTCGGATACGCAGTATTTT. This translates into CASSVRELSDTQYF. This sequence joins TRBV9 and TRBJ2-3; D perhaps matches TRBD2 (5 bases). Germline V lookup: CDR1 SGDLS, CDR2 YYNGEE. V lost 2 bases and J lost 6, with 13 bases in between. This CDR3 is 14 amino acids long.

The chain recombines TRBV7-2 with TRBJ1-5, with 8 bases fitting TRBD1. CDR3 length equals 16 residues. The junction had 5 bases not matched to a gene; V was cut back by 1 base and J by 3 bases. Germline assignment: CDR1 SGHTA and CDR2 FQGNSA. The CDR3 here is CASSLVWQGANQPQHF. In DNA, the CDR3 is TGTGCCAGCAGCTTAGTATGGCAGGGGGCCAATCAGCCCCAGCATTTT.

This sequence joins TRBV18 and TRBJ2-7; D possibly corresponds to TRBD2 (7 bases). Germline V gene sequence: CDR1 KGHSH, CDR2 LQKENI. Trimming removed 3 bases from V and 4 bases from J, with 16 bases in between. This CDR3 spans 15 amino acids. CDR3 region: CASSPPGGGGYEQYF. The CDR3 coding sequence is TGTGCCAGCTCACCCCCCGGGGGCGGGGGATACGAGCAGTACTTC.

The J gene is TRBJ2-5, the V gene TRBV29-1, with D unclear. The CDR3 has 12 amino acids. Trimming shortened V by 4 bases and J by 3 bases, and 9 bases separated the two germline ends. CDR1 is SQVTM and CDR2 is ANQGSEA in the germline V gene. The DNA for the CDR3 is TGCAGCGTTGCCGGCCAGGAAGAGACCCAGTACTTC. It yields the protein CSVAGQEETQYF.

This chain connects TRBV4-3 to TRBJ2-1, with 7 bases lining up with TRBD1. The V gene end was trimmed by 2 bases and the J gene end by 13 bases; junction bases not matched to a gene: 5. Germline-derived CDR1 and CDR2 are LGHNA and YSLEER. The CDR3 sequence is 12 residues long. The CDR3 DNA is TGCGCCAGCAGCCAAATACAGGGGAAACAGTTCTTC. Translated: CASSQIQGKQFF.

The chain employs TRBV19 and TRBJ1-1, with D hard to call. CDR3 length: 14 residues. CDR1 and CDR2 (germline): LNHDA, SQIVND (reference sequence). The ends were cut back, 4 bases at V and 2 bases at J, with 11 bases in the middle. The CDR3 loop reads CASSRRATNTEAFF. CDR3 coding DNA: TGTGCCAGTAGTAGGCGGGCCACAAACACTGAAGCTTTCTTT. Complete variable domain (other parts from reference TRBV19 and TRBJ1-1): DGGITQSPKYLFRKEGQNVTLSCEQNLNHDAMYWYRQDPGQGLRLIYYSQIVNDFQKGDIAEGYSVSREKKESFPLTVTSAQKNPTAFYLCASSRRATNTEAFFGQGTRLTVV.

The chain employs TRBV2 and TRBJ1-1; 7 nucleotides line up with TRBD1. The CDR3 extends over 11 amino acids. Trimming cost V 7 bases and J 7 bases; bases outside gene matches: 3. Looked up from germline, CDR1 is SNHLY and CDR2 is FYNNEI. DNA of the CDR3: TGTGCCAGCATTAGACAGGGTGAAGCTTTCTTT. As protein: CASIRQGEAFF. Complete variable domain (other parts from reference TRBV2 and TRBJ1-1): EPEVTQTPSHQVTQMGQEVILRCVPISNHLYFYWYRQILGQKVEFLVSFYNNEISEKSEIFDDQFSVERPDGSNFTLKIRSTKLEDSAMYFCASIRQGEAFFGQGTRLTVV.

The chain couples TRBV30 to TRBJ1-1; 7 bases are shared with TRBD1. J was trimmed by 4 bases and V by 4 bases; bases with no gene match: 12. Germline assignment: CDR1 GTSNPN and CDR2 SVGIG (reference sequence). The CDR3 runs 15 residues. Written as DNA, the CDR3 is TGTGCCTGGAATACAGGGGTTGGATCGTCCACTGAAGCTTTCTTT. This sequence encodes CAWNTGVGSSTEAFF.

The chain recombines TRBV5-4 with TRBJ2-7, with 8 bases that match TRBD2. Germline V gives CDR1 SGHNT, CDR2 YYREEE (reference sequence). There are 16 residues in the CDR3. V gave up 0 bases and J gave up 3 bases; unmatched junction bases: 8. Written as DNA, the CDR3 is TGTGCCAGCAGCTTGGGAGGGGGACTAGGAGGCTACGAGCAGTACTTC. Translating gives CASSLGGGLGGYEQYF.

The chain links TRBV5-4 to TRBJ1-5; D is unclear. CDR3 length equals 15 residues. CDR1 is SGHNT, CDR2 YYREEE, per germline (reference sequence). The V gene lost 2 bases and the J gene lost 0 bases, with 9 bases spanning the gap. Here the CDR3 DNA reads TGTGCCAGCAGCTTTGGCACAGCTAGCAATCAGCCCCAGCATTTT. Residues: CASSFGTASNQPQHF. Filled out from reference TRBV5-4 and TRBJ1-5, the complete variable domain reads ETGVTQSPTHLIKTRGQQVTLRCSSQSGHNTVSWYQQALGQGPQFIFQYYREEENGRGNFPPRFSGLQFPNYSSELNVNALELDDSALYLCASSFGTASNQPQHFGDGTRLSIL.

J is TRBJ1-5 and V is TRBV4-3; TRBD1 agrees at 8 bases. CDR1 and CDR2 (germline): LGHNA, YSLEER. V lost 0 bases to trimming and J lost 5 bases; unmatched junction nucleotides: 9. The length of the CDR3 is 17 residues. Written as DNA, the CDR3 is TGCGCCAGCAGCCAAGAAGAATTCGGACAGGGTTATCAGCCCCAGCATTTT. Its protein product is CASSQEEFGQGYQPQHF.

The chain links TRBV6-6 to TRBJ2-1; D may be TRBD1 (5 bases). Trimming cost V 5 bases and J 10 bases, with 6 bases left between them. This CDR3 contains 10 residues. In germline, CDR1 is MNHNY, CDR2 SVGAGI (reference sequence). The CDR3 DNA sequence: TGTGCCAGCAGTCGACAGGAGCAGTTCTTC. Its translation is CASSRQEQFF.

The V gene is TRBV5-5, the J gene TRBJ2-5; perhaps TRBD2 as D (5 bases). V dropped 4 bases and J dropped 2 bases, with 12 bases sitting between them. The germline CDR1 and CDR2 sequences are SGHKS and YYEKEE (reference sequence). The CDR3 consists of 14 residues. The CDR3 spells CASSVASGQETQYF. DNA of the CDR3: TGTGCCAGCAGCGTGGCCAGCGGACAAGAGACCCAGTACTTC. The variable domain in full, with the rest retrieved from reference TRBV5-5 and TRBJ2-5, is DAGVTQSPTHLIKTRGQQVTLRCSPISGHKSVSWYQQVLGQGPQFIFQYYEKEERGRGNFPDRFSARQFPNYSSELNVNALLLGDSALYLCASSVASGQETQYFGPGTRLLVL.

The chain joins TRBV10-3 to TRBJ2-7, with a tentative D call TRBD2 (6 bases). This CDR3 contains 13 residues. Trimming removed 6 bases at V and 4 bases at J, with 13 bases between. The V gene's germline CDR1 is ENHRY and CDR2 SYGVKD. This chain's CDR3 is CAISSPGRYEQYV. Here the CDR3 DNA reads TGTGCCATCAGCTCCCCGGGGAGGTACGAGCAGTACGTC.

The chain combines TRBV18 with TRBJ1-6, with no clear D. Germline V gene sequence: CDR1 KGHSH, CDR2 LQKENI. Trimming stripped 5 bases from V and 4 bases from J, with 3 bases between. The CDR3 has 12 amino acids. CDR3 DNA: TGTGCCAGCTCAACATATAATTCACCCCTCCACTTT. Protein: CASSTYNSPLHF. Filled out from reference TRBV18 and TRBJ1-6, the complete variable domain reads NAGVMQNPRHLVRRRGQEARLRCSPMKGHSHVYWYRQLPEEGLKFMVYLQKENIIDESGMPKERFSAEFPKEGPSILRIQQVVRGDSAAYFCASSTYNSPLHFGNGTRLTVT.

Written as DNA, the CDR3 is TGTGCCAGCAGCATCAATCGTCGCGAGTTCTTC. As protein: CASSINRREFF. The chain employs TRBV7-2 and TRBJ2-1; no reliable D call. Between the trimmed V and J ends, which lost 5 bases and 14 bases, there was a span of 13 bases. This CDR3 has 11 residues. Germline values: CDR1 SGHTA, CDR2 FQGNSA.

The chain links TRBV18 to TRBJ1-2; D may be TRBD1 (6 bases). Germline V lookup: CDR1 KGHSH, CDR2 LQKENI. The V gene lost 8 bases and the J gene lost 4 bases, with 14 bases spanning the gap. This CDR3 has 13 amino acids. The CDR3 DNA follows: TGTGCCAGCACCGGGACAAAGGGCTATGGCTACACCTTC. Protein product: CASTGTKGYGYTF.

CDR3 nucleotides: TGTGCCAGCAGCTTAACGGGGGGCGCGGGGCAGCCCCAGCATTTT. Translation: CASSLTGGAGQPQHF. The chain links TRBV7-9 to TRBJ1-5; a weak D match, TRBD1 (6 bases). Germline assignment: CDR1 SEHNR and CDR2 FQNEAQ (reference sequence). The V end lost 2 bases, the J end lost 7 bases, and 15 bases lay between the germline ends. This CDR3 region has 15 residues.

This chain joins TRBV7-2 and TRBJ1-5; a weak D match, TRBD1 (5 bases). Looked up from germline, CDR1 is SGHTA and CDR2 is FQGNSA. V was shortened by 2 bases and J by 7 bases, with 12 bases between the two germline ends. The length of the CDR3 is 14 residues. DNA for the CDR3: TGTGCCAGCAGCTTATCAGGGTCTGGCCAGCCCCAGCATTTT. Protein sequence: CASSLSGSGQPQHF.

CDR3 loop: CASSNYRGAFF. As DNA, the CDR3 is TGTGCCAGCAGCAACTACAGGGGAGCTTTCTTT. This chain connects TRBV5-6 to TRBJ1-1; 7 bases are a match to TRBD1. The J segment lost 10 bases and the V segment lost 4 bases, leaving 4 bases of the junction unmatched. Germline V gene sequence: CDR1 SGHDT, CDR2 YYEEEE. The CDR3 has 11 residues.